This TCR beta chain comes out of a study of PD-1 blockade in classical Hodgkin lymphoma. Study-level information: Once every 2 weeks, patients received intravenous nivolumab at 3 mg/kg. General study points: At C4D1, TCR diversity had climbed significantly for CD4+ cells, though not for CD8+ cells. The causes of the repertoire differences, possibly disease activity or prior therapy, remain undefined.

With respect to this clone: Its antigen remains unknown.

TCRdb's copy holds only in-frame clones and misses some; the assay was immunoSEQ multiplex PCR. Here the sample spans 21,000 or so clones, more than 80% being singletons. Specified time point: cycle 4 day 1 (C4D1), after 5 to 7 weeks of nivolumab. Each patient relapsed following autologous stem cell transplantation, and prior brentuximab vedotin exposure differed. V was shortened by 5 bases and J by 1 base, with 13 bases between the two germline ends. Germline V gene data show CDR1 as SEHNR and CDR2 as FQNEAQ (reference sequence). This CDR3 contains 15 residues. V usage is TRBV7-9 and J usage is TRBJ2-3; perhaps TRBD1 as D (6 bases). The clonotype was recovered from a human donor with classical Hodgkin lymphoma. Material: peripheral blood mononuclear cells (PBMCs), obtained before the fourth cycle of nivolumab. In nucleotides, the CDR3 is TGTGCCAGCAGCCCCCGGGACACCGGCACAGATACGCAGTATTTT. This codes for CASSPRDTGTDTQYF.